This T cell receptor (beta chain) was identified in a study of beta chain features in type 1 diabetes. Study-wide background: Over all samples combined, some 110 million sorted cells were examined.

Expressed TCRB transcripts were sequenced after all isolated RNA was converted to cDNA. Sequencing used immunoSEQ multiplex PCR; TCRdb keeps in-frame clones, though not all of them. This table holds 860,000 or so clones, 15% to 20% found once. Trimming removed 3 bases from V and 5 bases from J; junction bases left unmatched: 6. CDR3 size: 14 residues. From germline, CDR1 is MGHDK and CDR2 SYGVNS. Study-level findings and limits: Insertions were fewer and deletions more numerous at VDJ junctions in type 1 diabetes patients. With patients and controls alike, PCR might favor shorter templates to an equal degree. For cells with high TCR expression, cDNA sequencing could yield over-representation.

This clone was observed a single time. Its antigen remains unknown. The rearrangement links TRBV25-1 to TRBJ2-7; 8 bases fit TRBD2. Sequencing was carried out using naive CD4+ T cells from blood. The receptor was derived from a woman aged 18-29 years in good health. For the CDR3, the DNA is TGTGCCAGCAGTGACGGGAGGGCCGGTGACGAGCAGTACTTC. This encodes CASSDGRAGDEQYF.